This T cell receptor beta chain is from a study of blood T cell repertoires in COVID-19. Overall study: From the United States, Italy and Spain came samples of acute and convalescent COVID-19. In each case, the material was cDNA or gDNA derived from T cells, B-cell-depleted T cells, or PBMCs.

The CDR3 covers 15 residues. V was trimmed by 5 bases and J by 3 bases, leaving 17 bases between them. The germline gives CDR1 SGHNT, CDR2 YYREEE (reference sequence). This clone appeared once. Original analysis: Using reference gene primer amplification, nucleated cell counts were estimated. TCRdb's table, derived via immunoSEQ multiplex PCR, lists solely in-frame clones and lacks some. The V and J calls and clone size come from that table; D and trimming were worked out from the DNA. The table records 140,000 or so clones, 70% to 90% of them present only once. This clonotype originated in a human donor with acute or convalescent COVID-19. The donor label of this sample is uncertain. The rearrangement joins TRBV5-4 to TRBJ1-2, with TRBD1 as a possible D gene (6 bases). Sequenced input: peripheral blood. CDR3 in DNA: TGTGCCAGCAGGCGAGGGGGGGAATTGGACTATGGCTACACCTTC. This gives the protein CASRRGGELDYGYTF.